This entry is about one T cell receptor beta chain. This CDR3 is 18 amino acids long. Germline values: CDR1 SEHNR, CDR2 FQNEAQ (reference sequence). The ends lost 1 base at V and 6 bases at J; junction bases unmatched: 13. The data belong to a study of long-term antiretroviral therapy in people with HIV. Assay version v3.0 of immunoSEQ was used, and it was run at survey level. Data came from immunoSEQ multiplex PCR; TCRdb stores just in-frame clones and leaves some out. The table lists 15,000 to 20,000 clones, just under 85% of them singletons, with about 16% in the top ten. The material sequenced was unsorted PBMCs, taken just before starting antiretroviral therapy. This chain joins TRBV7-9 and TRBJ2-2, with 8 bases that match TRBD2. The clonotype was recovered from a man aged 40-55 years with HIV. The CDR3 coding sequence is TGTGCCAGCAGCTTAGGATTCGACCCCAGCGGGAGCTCCGGGGAGCTGTTTTTT. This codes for CASSLGFDPSGSSGELFF. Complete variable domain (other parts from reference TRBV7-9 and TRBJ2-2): DTGVSQNPRHKITKRGQNVTFRCDPISEHNRLYWYRQTLGQGPEFLTYFQNEAQLEKSRLLSDRFSAERPKGSFSTLEIQRTEQGDSAMYLCASSLGFDPSGSSGELFFGEGSRLTVL.